This T cell receptor (beta chain) is from a study of CD8+CD57+ T cells in acquired aplastic anemia. Study as a whole: The sorted CD4+ and CD8+ cells yielded an average approximately 3.2 ug of DNA. Study-level findings and limits: In CD8+ cells, Simpson's diversity showed no significant difference between patients and controls.

The V end lost 3 bases, the J end lost 3 bases, and 12 bases lay between the germline ends. Germline CDR1 is SGHAT and CDR2 is FQNNGV. The CDR3 consists of 15 residues. Concerning this clonotype: Antigen: not known.

The sequenced patients had an expansion of CD8+CD57+ cells seen by flow cytometry. There were no patients without severe acquired aplastic anemia. Patients had not yet gotten any therapy when their blood was taken for sampling. TCR beta VDJ and CDR3 profiles were obtained from a genomic DNA template. A single record per CDR3 protein comes from TCRdb applying MiXCR to the reads. This sample yields about 190,000 distinct CDR3 sequences, of which 48% are seen a single time; over 7.5% belongs to the top ten. The sequenced material came from sorted CD4+, CD8+, or CD8+CD57+ T cells (not recorded which) from PBMCs. This chain uses TRBV11-2 with TRBJ2-1; D is tentatively TRBD1 or TRBD2 (5 bases each). The receptor was derived from a human donor with aplastic anemia. DNA for the CDR3: TGTGCCAGCAGCTTCGAGGGGTCCTTCTACAATGAGCAGTTCTTC. It encodes CASSFEGSFYNEQFF. Complete variable domain (other parts from reference TRBV11-2 and TRBJ2-1): EAGVAQSPRYKIIEKRQSVAFWCNPISGHATLYWYQQILGQGPKLLIQFQNNGVVDDSQLPKDRFSAERLKGVDSTLKIQPAKLEDSAVYLCASSFEGSFYNEQFFGPGTRLTVL.